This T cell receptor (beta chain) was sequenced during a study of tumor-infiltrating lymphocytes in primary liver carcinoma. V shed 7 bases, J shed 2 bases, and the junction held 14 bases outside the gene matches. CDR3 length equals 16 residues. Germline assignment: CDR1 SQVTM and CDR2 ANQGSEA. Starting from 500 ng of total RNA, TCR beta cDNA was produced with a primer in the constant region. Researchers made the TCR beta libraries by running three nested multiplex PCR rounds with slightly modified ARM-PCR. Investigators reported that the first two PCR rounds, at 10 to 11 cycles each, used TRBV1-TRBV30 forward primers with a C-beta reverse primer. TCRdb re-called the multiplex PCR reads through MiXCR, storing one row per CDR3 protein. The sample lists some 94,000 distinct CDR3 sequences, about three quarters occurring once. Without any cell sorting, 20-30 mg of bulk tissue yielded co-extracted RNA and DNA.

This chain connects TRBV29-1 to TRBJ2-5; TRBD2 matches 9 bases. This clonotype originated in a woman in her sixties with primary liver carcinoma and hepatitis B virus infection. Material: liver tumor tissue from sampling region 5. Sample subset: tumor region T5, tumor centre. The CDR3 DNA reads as TGCAGCGCATCTGGCGTGACTAGCGGAGTTCAAGAGACCCAGTACTTC. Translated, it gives CSASGVTSGVQETQYF.